These T cell receptor beta chains were read from a single sample in a study of T cell changes during pregnancy in multiple sclerosis. Repertoires were generated with immunoSEQ multiplex PCR, while TCRdb's copy carries only in-frame clones and drops some. The table lists approximately 30,000 clones, 88% of them singletons. Sequencing was performed on CD8+ T cells from peripheral blood mononuclear cells, taken in the second trimester of pregnancy. These receptor sequences come from a female donor with multiple sclerosis, enrolled in a pregnancy study. Both conserved end residues are part of each CDR3. The order of the fields is clone size, V gene, D gene, J gene, CDR3 protein, CDR3 DNA. A D gene is named only where the DNA matches it firmly. Some rows mark clone size as missing; the rest say once, few, many or name a class of expanded clone.

.,TRBV29-1,TRBD1,TRBJ2-7,CSVEDAGTGTYEQYF,TGCAGCGTTGAGGACGCCGGGACAGGAACCTACGAGCAGTACTTC
few,TRBV11-3,TRBD2,TRBJ2-3,CASSPPGESGGPGTQYF,TGTGCCAGCAGCCCGCCTGGGGAGAGCGGGGGGCCCGGTACGCAGTATTTT
few,TRBV7-9,.,TRBJ1-4,CASSLEYGHPTNEKLFF,TGTGCCAGCAGCTTAGAATACGGACACCCAACTAATGAAAAACTGTTTTTT
.,TRBV9,.,TRBJ1-5,CASSVGGPNQPQHF,TGTGCCAGCAGCGTAGGGGGGCCTAATCAGCCCCAGCATTTT
few,TRBV6-4,TRBD1,TRBJ2-2,CASSLQPRGQGTGELFF,TGTGCCAGCAGTTTACAACCCAGGGGACAGGGCACCGGGGAGCTGTTTTTT
.,TRBV7-8,.,TRBJ1-5,CASSLEGLLGVNQPQHF,TGTGCCAGCAGCTTAGAGGGACTCCTGGGGGTGAATCAGCCCCAGCATTTT
.,TRBV7-9,TRBD1,TRBJ2-2,CASFNDRVGTGELFF,TGTGCCAGCTTCAACGACAGGGTAGGAACCGGGGAGCTGTTTTTT
.,TRBV7-3,.,TRBJ2-2,CASSLIAGVNTGELFF,TGTGCCAGCAGCTTAATCGCGGGTGTTAACACCGGGGAGCTGTTTTTT
.,TRBV27,.,TRBJ1-2,CASRGLNNYGYTF,TGTGCCTCACGAGGATTAAATAACTATGGCTACACCTTC
.,TRBV21-1,.,TRBJ1-1,CASLDTMNTEAFF,TGTGCCAGTCTGGACACAATGAACACTGAAGCTTTCTTT
.,TRBV2,TRBD1,TRBJ1-2,CATMRGQGGYTF,TGTGCCACCATGCGGGGACAGGGGGGCTACACCTTC
once,TRBV7-9,TRBD1,TRBJ2-7,CASSLGVGTGYEQYF,TGTGCCAGCAGCTTAGGTGTCGGGACAGGGTACGAGCAGTACTTC
.,TRBV11-2,.,TRBJ2-1,CASSLEGGSYNEQFF,TGTGCCAGCAGCTTAGAGGGGGGTTCCTACAATGAGCAGTTCTTC
.,TRBV5-6,.,TRBJ2-7,CASSLDRRDEQYF,TGTGCCAGCAGCCTCGACCGACGGGACGAGCAGTACTTC
.,TRBV11-2,TRBD2,TRBJ2-3,CASSLSGGAGTDTQYF,TGTGCCAGCAGCTTAAGCGGGGGGGCTGGAACAGATACGCAGTATTTT
.,TRBV6-1,.,TRBJ1-3,CASSTTPHSGNTIYF,TGTGCCAGCAGTACGACACCCCACTCTGGAAACACCATATATTTT
.,TRBV29-1,TRBD1,TRBJ1-1,CSVSGTANTEAFF,TGCAGCGTTTCTGGGACAGCGAACACTGAAGCTTTCTTT
.,TRBV9,.,TRBJ1-2,CASSPAGTPHYGYTF,TGTGCCAGCAGCCCCGCGGGGACCCCCCACTATGGCTACACCTTC
.,TRBV6-5,.,TRBJ1-2,CASSWGDGYTF,TGTGCCAGCAGTTGGGGAGATGGCTACACCTTC
.,TRBV5-4,.,TRBJ2-3,CASSLGTAPDTQYF,TGTGCCAGCAGCTTGGGGACAGCTCCAGATACGCAGTATTTT
.,TRBV6-1,.,TRBJ2-1,CASRPDSYNEQFF,TGTGCCAGCAGGCCGGACAGCTACAATGAGCAGTTCTTC
.,TRBV5-6,.,TRBJ1-2,CASSLAWASYGYTF,TGTGCCAGCAGCTTGGCCTGGGCCTCCTATGGCTACACCTTC
.,TRBV2,.,TRBJ2-7,CASSDYRADEQDF,TGTGCCAGCTCCGATTACAGGGCAGACGAGCAGGACTTC
once,TRBV30,TRBD2,TRBJ2-1,CAWGLADNEQFF,TGTGCCTGGGGACTAGCGGACAATGAGCAGTTCTTC
.,TRBV7-3,TRBD1,TRBJ2-7,CASSLHGQGAWEQYF,TGTGCCAGCAGCTTGCATGGACAGGGGGCTTGGGAGCAGTACTTC
.,TRBV28,TRBD1,TRBJ2-1,CASSLDRGYNEQFF,TGTGCCAGCAGTTTGGACAGGGGATACAATGAGCAGTTCTTC
.,TRBV11-3,.,TRBJ1-6,CASSQAYGTPLHF,TGTGCCAGCAGTCAAGCCTACGGGACACCCCTCCACTTT
few,TRBV27,.,TRBJ1-1,CASSFTRAEAFF,TGTGCCAGCAGTTTCACTCGGGCTGAAGCTTTCTTT
.,TRBV27,.,TRBJ2-1,CASSSLGGYNEQFF,TGTGCCAGCAGTTCCCTAGGTGGTTACAATGAGCAGTTCTTC
.,TRBV7-6,.,TRBJ1-5,CASSLVADRNNQPQHF,TGTGCCAGCAGCTTAGTAGCCGACAGGAATAATCAGCCCCAGCATTTT
.,TRBV5-6,TRBD1,TRBJ1-2,CASSLDAGQGYGYTF,TGTGCCAGCAGCTTGGACGCTGGACAGGGCTATGGCTACACCTTC
.,TRBV5-1,.,TRBJ1-3,CASSYSGLSGNTIYF,TGCGCCAGCAGTTACAGCGGACTCTCCGGAAACACCATATATTTT
.,TRBV11-1,.,TRBJ2-1,CASSLGSRGTATGEQFF,TGTGCCAGCAGCTTAGGGTCCCGGGGAACAGCAACCGGTGAGCAGTTCTTC
.,TRBV7-8,TRBD1,TRBJ1-1,CASSLAGGNTEAFF,TGTGCCAGCAGCTTGGCAGGGGGGAACACTGAAGCTTTCTTT
.,TRBV4-1,TRBD1,TRBJ1-2,CASSPGAGDRGLGYTF,TGCGCCAGCAGCCCAGGGGCCGGGGACAGGGGTCTTGGCTACACCTTC
many,TRBV10-3,.,TRBJ2-1,CAISEPLFEQFF,TGTGCCATCAGTGAGCCCCTTTTTGAGCAGTTCTTC
.,TRBV5-4,TRBD1,TRBJ2-7,CATAGTGTYEQYF,TGTGCCACCGCCGGGACAGGAACCTACGAGCAGTACTTC
.,TRBV4-1,.,TRBJ2-3,CASSHPRGSTDTQYF,TGCGCCAGCAGCCACCCTCGGGGGAGCACAGATACGCAGTATTTT
.,TRBV30,.,TRBJ1-2,CAWSTGPGYGYTF,TGTGCCTGGTCTACAGGTCCGGGCTATGGCTACACCTTC
.,TRBV5-4,TRBD1,TRBJ2-1,CASSRSTGPYNEQFF,TGTGCCAGCAGCCGTTCGACAGGGCCTTACAATGAGCAGTTCTTC
.,TRBV9,.,TRBJ1-4,CASSVATGEKLFF,TGTGCCAGCAGCGTAGCCACAGGGGAAAAACTGTTTTTT
.,TRBV19,TRBD2,TRBJ2-1,CASRGTSGVDEQFF,TGTGCCAGTAGGGGGACTAGCGGAGTGGATGAGCAGTTCTTC
.,TRBV4-1,TRBD2,TRBJ2-4,CASSQGGLAGISKNIQYF,TGCGCCAGCAGCCAAGGAGGACTAGCGGGGATATCCAAAAACATTCAGTACTTC
.,TRBV10-1,.,TRBJ1-2,CASSQGGVSGYTF,TGCGCCAGCAGCCAAGGAGGGGTCAGCGGCTACACCTTC
.,TRBV11-1,.,TRBJ2-1,CASSLATGNNEQFF,TGTGCCAGCAGCTTGGCGACAGGCAACAATGAGCAGTTCTTC
.,TRBV14,TRBD1,TRBJ1-1,CASSQDRMNTEAFF,TGTGCCAGCAGCCAGGACAGGATGAACACTGAAGCTTTCTTT